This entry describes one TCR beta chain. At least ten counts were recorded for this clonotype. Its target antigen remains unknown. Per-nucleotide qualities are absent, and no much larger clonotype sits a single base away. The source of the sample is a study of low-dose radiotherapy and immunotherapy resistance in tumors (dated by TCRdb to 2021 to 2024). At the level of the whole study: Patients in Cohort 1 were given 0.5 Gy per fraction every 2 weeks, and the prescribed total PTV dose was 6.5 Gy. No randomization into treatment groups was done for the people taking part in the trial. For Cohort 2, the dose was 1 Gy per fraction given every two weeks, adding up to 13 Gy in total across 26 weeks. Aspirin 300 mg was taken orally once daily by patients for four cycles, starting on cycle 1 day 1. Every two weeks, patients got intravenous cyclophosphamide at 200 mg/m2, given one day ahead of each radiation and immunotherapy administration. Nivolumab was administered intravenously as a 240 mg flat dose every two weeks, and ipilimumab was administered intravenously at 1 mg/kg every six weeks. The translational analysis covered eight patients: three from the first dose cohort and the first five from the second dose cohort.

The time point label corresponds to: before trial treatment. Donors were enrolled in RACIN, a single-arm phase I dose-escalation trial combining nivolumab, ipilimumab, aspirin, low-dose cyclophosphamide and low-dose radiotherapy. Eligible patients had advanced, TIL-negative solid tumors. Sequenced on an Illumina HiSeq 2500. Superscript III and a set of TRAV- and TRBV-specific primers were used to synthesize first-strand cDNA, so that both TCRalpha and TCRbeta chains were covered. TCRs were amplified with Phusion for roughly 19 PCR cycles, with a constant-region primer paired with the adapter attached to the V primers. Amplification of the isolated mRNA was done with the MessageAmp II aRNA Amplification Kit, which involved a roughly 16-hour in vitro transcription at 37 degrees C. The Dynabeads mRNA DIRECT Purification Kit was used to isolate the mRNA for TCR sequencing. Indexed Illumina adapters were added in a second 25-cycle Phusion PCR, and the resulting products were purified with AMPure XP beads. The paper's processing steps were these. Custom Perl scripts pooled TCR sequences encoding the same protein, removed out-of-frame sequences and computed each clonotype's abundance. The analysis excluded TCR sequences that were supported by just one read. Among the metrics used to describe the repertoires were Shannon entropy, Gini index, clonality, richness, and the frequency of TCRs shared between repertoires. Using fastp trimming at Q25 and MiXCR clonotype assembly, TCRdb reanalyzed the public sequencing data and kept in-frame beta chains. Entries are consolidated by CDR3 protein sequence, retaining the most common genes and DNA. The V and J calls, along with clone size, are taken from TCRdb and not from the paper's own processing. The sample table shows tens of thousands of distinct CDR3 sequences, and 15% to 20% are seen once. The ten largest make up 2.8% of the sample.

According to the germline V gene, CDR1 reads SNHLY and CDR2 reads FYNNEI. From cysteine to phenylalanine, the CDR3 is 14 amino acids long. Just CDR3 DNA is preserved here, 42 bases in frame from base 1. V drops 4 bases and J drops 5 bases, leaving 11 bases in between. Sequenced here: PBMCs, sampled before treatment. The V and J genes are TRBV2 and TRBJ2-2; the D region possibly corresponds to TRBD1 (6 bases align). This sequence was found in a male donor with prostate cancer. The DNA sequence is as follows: TGTGCCAGCAGTGCGGGAAGGGGGACCGGGGAGCTGTTTTTT. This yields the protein CASSAGRGTGELFF.